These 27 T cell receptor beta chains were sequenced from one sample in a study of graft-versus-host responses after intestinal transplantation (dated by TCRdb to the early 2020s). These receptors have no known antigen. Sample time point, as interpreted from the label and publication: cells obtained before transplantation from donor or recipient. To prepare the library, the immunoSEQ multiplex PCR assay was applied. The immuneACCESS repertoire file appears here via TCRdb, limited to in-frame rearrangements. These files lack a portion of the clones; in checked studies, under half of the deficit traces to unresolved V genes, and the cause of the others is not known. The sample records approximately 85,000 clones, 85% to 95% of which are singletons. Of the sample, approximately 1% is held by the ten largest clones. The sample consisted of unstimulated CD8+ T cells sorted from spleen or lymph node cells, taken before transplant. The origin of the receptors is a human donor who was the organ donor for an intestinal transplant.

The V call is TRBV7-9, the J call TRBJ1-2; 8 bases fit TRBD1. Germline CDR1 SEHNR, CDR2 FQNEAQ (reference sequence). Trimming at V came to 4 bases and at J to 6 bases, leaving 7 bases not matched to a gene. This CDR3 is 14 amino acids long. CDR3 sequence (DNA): TGTGCCAGCAGCTACGGGACAGGAAAGGATGGCTACACCTTC. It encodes CASSYGTGKDGYTF.

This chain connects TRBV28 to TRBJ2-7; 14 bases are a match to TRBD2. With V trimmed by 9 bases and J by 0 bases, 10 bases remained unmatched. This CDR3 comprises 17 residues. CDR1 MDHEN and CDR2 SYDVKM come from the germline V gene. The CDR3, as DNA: TGTGCCAGTCACCCCGGGACTAGCGGGGGTAGCTCCTACGAGCAGTACTTC. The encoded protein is CASHPGTSGGSSYEQYF.

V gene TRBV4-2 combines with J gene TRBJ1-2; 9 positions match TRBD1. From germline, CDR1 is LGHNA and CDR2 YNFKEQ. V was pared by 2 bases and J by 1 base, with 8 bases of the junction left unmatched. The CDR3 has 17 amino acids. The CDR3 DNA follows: TGTGCCAGCAGCCAACCGGGACAGGGTGCGTATAACTATGGCTACACCTTC. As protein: CASSQPGQGAYNYGYTF.

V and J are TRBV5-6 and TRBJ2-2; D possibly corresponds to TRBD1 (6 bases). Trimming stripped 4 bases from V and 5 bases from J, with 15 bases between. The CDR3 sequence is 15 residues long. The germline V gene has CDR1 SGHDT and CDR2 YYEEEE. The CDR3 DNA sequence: TGTGCCAGCAGCCGCCGGGACATGCCGACCGGGGAGCTGTTTTTT. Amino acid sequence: CASSRRDMPTGELFF.

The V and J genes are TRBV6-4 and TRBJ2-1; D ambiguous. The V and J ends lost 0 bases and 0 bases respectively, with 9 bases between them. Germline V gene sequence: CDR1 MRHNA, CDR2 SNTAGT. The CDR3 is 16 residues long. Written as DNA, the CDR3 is TGTGCCAGCAGTGACTCTTTCCGCAGCTCCTACAATGAGCAGTTCTTC. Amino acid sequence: CASSDSFRSSYNEQFF.

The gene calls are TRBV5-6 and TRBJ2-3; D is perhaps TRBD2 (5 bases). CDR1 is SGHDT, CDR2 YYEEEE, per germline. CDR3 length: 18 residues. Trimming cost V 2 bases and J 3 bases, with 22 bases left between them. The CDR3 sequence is CASSLAARGAPGTDTQYF. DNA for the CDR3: TGTGCCAGCAGCTTAGCGGCACGAGGAGCCCCGGGAACAGATACGCAGTATTTT.

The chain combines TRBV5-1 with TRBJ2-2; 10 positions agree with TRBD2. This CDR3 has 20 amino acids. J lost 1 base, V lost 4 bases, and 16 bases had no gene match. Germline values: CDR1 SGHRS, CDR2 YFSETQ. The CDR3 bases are TGCGCCAGCAGCACCCTCGGCCTAGCGGGAGTAGTATGGAACACCGGGGAGCTGTTTTTT. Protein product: CASSTLGLAGVVWNTGELFF. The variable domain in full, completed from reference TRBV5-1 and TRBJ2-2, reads KAGVTQTPRYLIKTRGQQVTLSCSPISGHRSVSWYQQTPGQGLQFLFEYFSETQRNKGNFPGRFSGRQFSNSRSEMNVSTLELGDSALYLCASSTLGLAGVVWNTGELFFGEGSRLTVL.

The CDR3 sequence: CSVEGTSGQSSYNEQFF. As DNA, the CDR3 is TGCAGCGTTGAAGGGACTAGCGGGCAAAGCTCCTACAATGAGCAGTTCTTC. The chain combines TRBV29-1 with TRBJ2-1; 11 bases line up with TRBD2. Trimming cost V 1 base and J 0 bases; bases outside gene matches: 5. The CDR3 consists of 17 residues. Germline loops: CDR1 SQVTM, CDR2 ANQGSEA.

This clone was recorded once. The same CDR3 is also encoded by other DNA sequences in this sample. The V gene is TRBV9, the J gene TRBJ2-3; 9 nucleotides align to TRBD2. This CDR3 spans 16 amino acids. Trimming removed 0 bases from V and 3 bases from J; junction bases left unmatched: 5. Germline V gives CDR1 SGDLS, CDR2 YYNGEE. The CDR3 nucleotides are TGTGCCAGCAGCGTAGTTTCTAGCGGGGAGACAGATACGCAGTATTTT. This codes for CASSVVSSGETDTQYF.

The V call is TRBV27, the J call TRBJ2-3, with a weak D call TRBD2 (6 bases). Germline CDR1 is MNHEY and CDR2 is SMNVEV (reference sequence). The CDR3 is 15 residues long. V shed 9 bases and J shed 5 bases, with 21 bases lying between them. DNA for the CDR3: TGTGCCAGTAATCCGCTGTGGAGGGGTAGAGATACGCAGTATTTT. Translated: CASNPLWRGRDTQYF.

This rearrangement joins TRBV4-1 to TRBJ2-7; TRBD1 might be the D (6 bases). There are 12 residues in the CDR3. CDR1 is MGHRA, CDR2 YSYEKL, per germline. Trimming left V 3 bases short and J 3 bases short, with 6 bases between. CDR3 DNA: TGCGCCAGCAGCCAGGACAGCTACGAGCAGTACTTC. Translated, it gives CASSQDSYEQYF.

DNA of the CDR3: TGTGCCAGCAGTATTCGACAGGGACTTTACAATGAGCAGTTCTTC. Its translation is CASSIRQGLYNEQFF. This chain links TRBV27 with TRBJ2-1; D is perhaps TRBD1 (7 bases). The CDR3 has 15 amino acids. The germline V gene has CDR1 MNHEY and CDR2 SMNVEV (reference sequence). V gave up 5 bases and J gave up 4 bases, with 15 bases separating them.

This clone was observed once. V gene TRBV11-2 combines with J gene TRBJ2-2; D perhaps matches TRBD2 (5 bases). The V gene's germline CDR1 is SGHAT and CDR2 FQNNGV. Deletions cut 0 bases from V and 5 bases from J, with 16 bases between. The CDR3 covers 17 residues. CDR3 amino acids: CASSLDLTGEITGELFF. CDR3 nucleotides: TGTGCCAGCAGCTTAGATCTTACCGGGGAGATAACCGGGGAGCTGTTTTTT.

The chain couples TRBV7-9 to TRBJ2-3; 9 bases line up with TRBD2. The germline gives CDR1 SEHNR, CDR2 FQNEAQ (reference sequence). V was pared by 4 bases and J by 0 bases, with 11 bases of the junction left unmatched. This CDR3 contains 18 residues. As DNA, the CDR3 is TGTGCCAGCAGCTCGGGGGATTATAGCGGGAGAAGCACAGATACGCAGTATTTT. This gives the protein CASSSGDYSGRSTDTQYF. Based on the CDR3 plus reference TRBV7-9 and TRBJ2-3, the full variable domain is DTGVSQNPRHKITKRGQNVTFRCDPISEHNRLYWYRQTLGQGPEFLTYFQNEAQLEKSRLLSDRFSAERPKGSFSTLEIQRTEQGDSAMYLCASSSGDYSGRSTDTQYFGPGTRLTVL.

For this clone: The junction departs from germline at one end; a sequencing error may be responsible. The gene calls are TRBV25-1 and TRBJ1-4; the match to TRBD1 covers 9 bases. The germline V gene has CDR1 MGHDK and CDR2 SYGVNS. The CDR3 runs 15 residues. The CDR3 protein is CASSEGGQGGEKLLF. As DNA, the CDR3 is TGTGCCAGCAGTGAAGGGGGACAGGGCGGCGAAAAACTGCTTTTT.

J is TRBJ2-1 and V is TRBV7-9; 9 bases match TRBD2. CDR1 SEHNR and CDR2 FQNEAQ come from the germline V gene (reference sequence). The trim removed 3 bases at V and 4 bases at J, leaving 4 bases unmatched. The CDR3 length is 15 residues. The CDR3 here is CASSLTSGEYNEQFF. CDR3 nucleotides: TGTGCCAGCAGCTTGACTAGCGGCGAATACAATGAGCAGTTCTTC. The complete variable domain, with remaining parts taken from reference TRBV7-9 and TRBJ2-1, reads DTGVSQNPRHKITKRGQNVTFRCDPISEHNRLYWYRQTLGQGPEFLTYFQNEAQLEKSRLLSDRFSAERPKGSFSTLEIQRTEQGDSAMYLCASSLTSGEYNEQFFGPGTRLTVL.

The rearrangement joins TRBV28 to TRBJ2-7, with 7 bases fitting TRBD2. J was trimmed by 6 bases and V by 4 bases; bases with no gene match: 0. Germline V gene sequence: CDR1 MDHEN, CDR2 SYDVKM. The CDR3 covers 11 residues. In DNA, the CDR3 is TGTGCCAGCAGTTCGGGAGGCGAGCAGTACTTC. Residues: CASSSGGEQYF.

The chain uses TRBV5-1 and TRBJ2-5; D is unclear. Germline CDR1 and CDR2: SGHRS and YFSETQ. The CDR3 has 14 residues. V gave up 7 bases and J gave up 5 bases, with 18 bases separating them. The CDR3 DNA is TGCGCCAGCGGCGAGGTCCCGCGGCAGGAGACCCAGTACTTC. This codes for CASGEVPRQETQYF.

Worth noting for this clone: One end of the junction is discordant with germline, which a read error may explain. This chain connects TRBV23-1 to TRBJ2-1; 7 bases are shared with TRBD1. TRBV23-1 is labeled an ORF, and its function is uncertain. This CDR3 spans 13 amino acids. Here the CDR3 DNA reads TGCGCCAGCAGTCAAACGAGACAGGGTCCCGTGGTCTTC. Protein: CASSQTRQGPVVF.

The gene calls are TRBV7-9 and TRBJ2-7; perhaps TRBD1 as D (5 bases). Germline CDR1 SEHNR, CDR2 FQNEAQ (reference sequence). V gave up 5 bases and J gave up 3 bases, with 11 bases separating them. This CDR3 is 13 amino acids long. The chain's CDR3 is CASSPATVYEQYF. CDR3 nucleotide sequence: TGTGCCAGCAGCCCGGCGACAGTCTACGAGCAGTACTTC.

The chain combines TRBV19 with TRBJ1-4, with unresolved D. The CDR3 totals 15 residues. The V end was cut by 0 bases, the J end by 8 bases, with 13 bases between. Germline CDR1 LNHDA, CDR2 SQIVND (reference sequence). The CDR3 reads CASSIDWQEGEKLFF. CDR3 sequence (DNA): TGTGCCAGTAGTATAGATTGGCAGGAAGGCGAAAAACTGTTTTTT.

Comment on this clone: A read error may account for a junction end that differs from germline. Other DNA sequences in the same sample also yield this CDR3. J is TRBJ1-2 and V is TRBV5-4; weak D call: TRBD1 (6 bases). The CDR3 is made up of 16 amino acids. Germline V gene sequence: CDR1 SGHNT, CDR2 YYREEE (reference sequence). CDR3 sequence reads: CASSLAWAGERYGYTF. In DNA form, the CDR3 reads TGTGCCAGCAGCTTGGCCTGGGCAGGGGAACGGTATGGCTACACCTTT.

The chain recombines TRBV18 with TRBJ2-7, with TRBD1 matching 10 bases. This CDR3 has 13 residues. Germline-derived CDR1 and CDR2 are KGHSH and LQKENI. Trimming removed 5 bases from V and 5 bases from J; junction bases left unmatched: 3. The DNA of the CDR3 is TGTGCCAGCTCAGGGACAGGGGTAGACGAGCAGTACTTC. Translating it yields CASSGTGVDEQYF.

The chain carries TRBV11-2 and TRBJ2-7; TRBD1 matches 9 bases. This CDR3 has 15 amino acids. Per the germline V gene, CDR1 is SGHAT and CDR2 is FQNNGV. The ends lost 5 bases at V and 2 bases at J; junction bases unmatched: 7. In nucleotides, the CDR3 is TGTGCCAGCAGCCGCCCCGGGACAGGGCCCTACGAGCAGTACTTC. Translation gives CASSRPGTGPYEQYF.

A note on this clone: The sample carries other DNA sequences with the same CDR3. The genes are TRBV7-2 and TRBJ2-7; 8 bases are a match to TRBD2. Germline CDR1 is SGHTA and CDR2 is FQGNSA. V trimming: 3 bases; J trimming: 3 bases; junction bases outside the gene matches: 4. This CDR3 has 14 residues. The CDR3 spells CASSFLAGSYEQYF. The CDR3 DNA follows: TGTGCCAGCAGCTTTTTAGCGGGGAGCTACGAGCAGTACTTC.

CDR3: CASTVRETQYF. For the CDR3, the DNA is TGTGCCAGCACCGTACGGGAGACCCAGTACTTC. V and J are TRBV2 and TRBJ2-5, with D uncertain. The germline V gene encodes CDR1 SNHLY and CDR2 FYNNEI. Trimming removed 7 bases from V and 5 bases from J, with 8 bases in between. The CDR3 is made up of 11 amino acids.

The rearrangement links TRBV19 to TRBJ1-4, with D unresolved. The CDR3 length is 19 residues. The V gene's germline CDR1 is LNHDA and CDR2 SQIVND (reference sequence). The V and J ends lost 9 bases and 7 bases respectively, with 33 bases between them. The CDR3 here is CASQDGLLLDGYWGEKLFF. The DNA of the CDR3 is TGTGCCAGCCAAGACGGACTTCTCCTAGATGGGTATTGGGGTGAAAAACTGTTTTTT. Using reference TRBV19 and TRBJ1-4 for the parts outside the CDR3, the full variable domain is DGGITQSPKYLFRKEGQNVTLSCEQNLNHDAMYWYRQDPGQGLRLIYYSQIVNDFQKGDIAEGYSVSREKKESFPLTVTSAQKNPTAFYLCASQDGLLLDGYWGEKLFFGSGTQLSVL.